This T cell receptor beta chain emerged from a study of breast tumors, draining lymph nodes, adjacent tissues. The study, taken as a whole, reports: Tumor T cell lymph node origin was a supported hypothesis, not proven. Tumor and nontumor repertoires were significantly more similar in luminal-like than in basal-like breast cancer.

In the case of this clonotype: Its specificity is not known.

One entry per CDR3 protein results from TCRdb running MiXCR on the multiplex PCR reads. The repertoire has 14,000 or so distinct CDR3 sequences, around 58% of them found once; the top ten carry approximately 30%. Germline lookup yields CDR1 WNHNN and CDR2 SYGVQD (reference sequence). CDR3 length: 13 amino acids. With 7 bases removed from V and 5 bases from J, the gap between germline ends came to 12 bases. This TCR was sampled from a female donor with breast cancer. Some clones in this sample may be carry-over from other donors' samples. The rearrangement joins TRBV10-1 to TRBJ1-5; TRBD1 might be the D (5 bases). The sequencing sample was made of tumor-adjacent breast tissue. The CDR3 is CASTRQIDQPQHF. For the CDR3, the DNA is TGCGCCAGCACGAGACAGATTGATCAGCCCCAGCATTTT.